This record covers a single T cell receptor beta chain. Its antigen is not known. The CDR3 contains 16 residues. J lost 6 bases, V lost 6 bases, and 17 bases had no gene match. From germline, CDR1 is SEHNR and CDR2 FQNEAQ (reference sequence). This sample was taken from a study of cytomegalovirus exposure and HLA in healthy donors. Study background: Of the donors genotyped, 398 in all, about 76% fell in the Caucasian-associated ancestry cluster.

Study-wide findings and caveats: Overall, roughly 150 TCR beta chains were annotated as cytomegalovirus-associated. Among CMV-associated TCR beta chains, most appeared HLA-restricted in a later analysis. In a later analysis, specific HLA alleles were associated with 15,000 to 20,000 TCR beta sequences at a 0.05 false discovery rate.

Use of 60 Vbeta and 13 Jbeta primers characterized the PCR. Here immunoSEQ multiplex PCR was the method, and the copy in TCRdb shows in-frame clones only, minus some. The profile shows about 150,000 clones, more than 80% of them singletons. The clonotype comes from a man aged 18 to 29 in good health and CMV-seronegative. V usage is TRBV7-9 and J usage is TRBJ2-7; 7 nucleotides line up with TRBD2. The sequencing sample was made of PBMCs. CDR3 DNA sequence: TGTGCCAGCAGGCCGCCGGGGGGAACCGGAATTTCCGAGCAGTACTTC. Protein sequence: CASRPPGGTGISEQYF.